This entry concerns a single T cell receptor beta chain. Its antigen is unidentified. This sample was taken from a study of blood T cells in healthy people across ages. Points from the study as a whole: What prevented conclusive comparison of naive and antigen-experienced cells was that PBMCs were unsorted. Per million T cells, TCR beta diversity dropped roughly linearly as age increased.

Those donating, healthy Caucasian individuals from Russia, were aged roughly 6 to 90. Each donor gave approximately 9.7 milliliters of peripheral blood. A J-beta primer mix and a sample-barcoded 5' primer were used in a second PCR of roughly 7 to 12 cycles. MiXCR, run by TCRdb on the 5' RACE reads, gives a single entry per CDR3 protein. The sample includes about 1.6 million distinct CDR3 sequences, about 35% of them seen just once. The sample was blood. This receptor was taken from a woman under 40 in good health.

The DNA of the CDR3 is TGTGCCACCAGCAGAGATTGGAACAGCCCGAACACCGGGGAGCTGTTTTTT. It is translated as CATSRDWNSPNTGELFF. The chain carries TRBV15 and TRBJ2-2; D not certain. The V and J ends lost 0 bases and 0 bases respectively, with 11 bases between them. Germline V gene lookup returns CDR1 LNHNV and CDR2 YYDKDF (reference sequence). This CDR3 is built from 17 residues.